This T cell receptor (beta chain) was captured by sequencing in a study of CD8 T cells in ankylosing spondylitis. Study outcomes and limitations: Some of these motif variants have turned up before, in reports on reactive arthritis synovial fluid and blood. Characteristic of ankylosing spondylitis blood, it appeared, was a TCR beta motif comprising 7 to 9 highly homologous variants. From matched ankylosing spondylitis synovial fluid, disease-linked clones were reportedly recovered at significantly enriched levels.

In TCRdb, the 5' RACE reads were re-called with MiXCR into one record per CDR3 protein. The sample carries a few hundred thousand distinct CDR3 sequences, approximately 20% recorded once. This clonotype was counted between two and nine times. The antigen is unknown. The receptor comes from a male donor with ankylosing spondylitis. Specimen: blood, either unsorted or a sorted T cell fraction (not recorded which).

CDR3 coding DNA: TGTGCCAGCAGCGTAGGTGGGGGAGGGTCTGACAATGAGCAGTTCTTC. Its translation: CASSVGGGGSDNEQFF. The chain links TRBV9 to TRBJ2-1, with TRBD2 matching over 7 bases. Germline V gene lookup returns CDR1 SGDLS and CDR2 YYNGEE. Unmatched junction bases numbered 8, after V lost 0 bases and J lost 5 bases. The CDR3 has 16 residues.